This TCR beta chain was identified in a study of metastatic and nonmetastatic thyroid tumors. This clone has at least ten counts. Antigen: not known. Study-level findings and limits: As reported, TCR beta diversity in blood and tumor was significantly higher in malignant thyroid tumors than in benign nodules.

Per the authors' pipeline: The study took CDR3 differences across clinicopathological groups and made a distant-metastasis classifier for papillary thyroid cancer from them. TCRdb re-processed the PCR reads through MiXCR. The V and J calls were determined by TCRdb, not by the authors. This table has about 15,000 clones, under 35% appearing once. The CDR3 contains 17 residues. Germline V gives CDR1 LNHDA, CDR2 SQIVND (reference sequence). Trimming removed 4 bases from V and 1 base from J, with 18 bases in between. Patients underwent thyroid surgery, and none had received any treatment before it. This TCR came from a female donor with papillary thyroid cancer or a benign thyroid nodule (not recorded which). Some clones in this sample may be carry-over from other donors' samples. V usage is TRBV19 and J usage is TRBJ2-3; D may match TRBD1 or TRBD2 (5 bases each). The sample taken for sequencing was blood. The CDR3 region has the DNA TGTGCCAGTAGTACGATCGGTGACGGGGCGGGCACAGATACGCAGTATTTT. Encoded protein: CASSTIGDGAGTDTQYF.